One sample yielded the 3 T cell receptor beta chains listed below, sequenced in a study of identical twins. TCRdb reanalysed the 5' RACE reads using MiXCR and keeps one entry per CDR3 protein. In the table there are 500,000 to 600,000 distinct CDR3 sequences, about 20% of which are singletons. In addition, the sample was reused for a study of T cells expressing NK-cell markers.

Sequenced input: CD4+ T cells sorted from blood. These receptors all stem from a woman aged 18-29 years in good health.

This clonotype has more than one count but fewer than ten. The chain has TRBV15 and TRBJ1-5, with D possibly TRBD1 on 6 matching bases. The CDR3 has 15 residues. CDR1 LNHNV and CDR2 YYDKDF come from the germline V gene (reference sequence). Deletions cut 1 base from V and 2 bases from J, with 9 bases between. Here the CDR3 reads CATSRVAGGNQPQHF. The CDR3, as DNA: TGTGCCACCAGCAGAGTCGCAGGGGGCAATCAGCCCCAGCATTTT.

The chain carries TRBV7-9 and TRBJ1-4; a weak D match, TRBD1 (6 bases). Looked up from germline, CDR1 is SEHNR and CDR2 is FQNEAQ (reference sequence). The CDR3 has 14 amino acids. Trimming pared 5 bases from V and 8 bases from J, leaving 15 bases between. In DNA form, the CDR3 reads TGTGCCAGCAGCCGACAGGTCGAGTGGGAAAAACTGTTTTTT. Translation gives CASSRQVEWEKLFF.

This sequence joins TRBV11-2 and TRBJ1-2; the match to TRBD1 covers 10 bases. CDR3 size: 15 residues. With 4 bases clipped from V and 7 bases from J, the junction kept 9 bases outside the gene matches. Per germline, CDR1 SGHAT and CDR2 FQNNGV. CDR3 sequence: CASSYGQGESSGYTF. The CDR3 coding sequence is TGTGCCAGCAGCTATGGACAGGGGGAGTCGAGTGGCTACACCTTC.